This record concerns one TCR beta chain sequence. The data were obtained in a study of blood T cell repertoires in COVID-19. The wider study: Whether acute or convalescent, the COVID-19 samples came from the United States, Italy and Spain. PBMCs, B-cell-depleted T cells, or T cells provided the cDNA or gDNA that made up the material.

Clones were read by immunoSEQ multiplex PCR, and TCRdb kept only the in-frame ones, dropping some. The sample has some 370,000 clones; roughly four fifths are singletons. Participants' reported clinical history set cohort assignment. J gave up 7 bases and V 4 bases, and 4 bases lay outside the gene matches. Germline assignment: CDR1 SGHNT and CDR2 YYREEE (reference sequence). The CDR3 is 13 amino acids. Sequenced input: PBMCs or T cells enriched from blood (not recorded which). The clonotype comes from a woman aged 45 to 65 who had recovered from COVID-19. The J gene is TRBJ1-2, the V gene TRBV5-4; 10 positions agree with TRBD1. The CDR3 loop is CASSETGGFGYTF. CDR3 DNA: TGTGCCAGCAGCGAGACAGGGGGCTTTGGCTACACCTTC. Supplemented by reference TRBV5-4 and TRBJ1-2, the full variable domain reads ETGVTQSPTHLIKTRGQQVTLRCSSQSGHNTVSWYQQALGQGPQFIFQYYREEENGRGNFPPRFSGLQFPNYSSELNVNALELDDSALYLCASSETGGFGYTFGSGTRLTVV.